The T cell receptor beta chain under discussion was sequenced for a study of T-cell reconstitution after alpha-beta-depleted transplantation in children. General study points: One year after transplant, T-cell counts and diversity came mostly from newly produced T cells. Several hundred expanded graft clones reportedly were the source of alpha-beta T cells about two months after transplant.

As to this clonotype: As yet, its antigen is unknown.

A library of TCRbeta sequences, prepared with unique molecular identifiers, was generated. MiXCR was run by TCRdb on the PCR reads, yielding one entry per CDR3 protein. The repertoire holds approximately 980,000 distinct CDR3 sequences, with around 30% as singletons. Trimming stripped 5 bases from V and 1 base from J, with 8 bases between. Germline CDR1 MGHRA, CDR2 YSYEKL. CDR3 size: 13 residues. The clonotype comes from a boy in the first two years of life who had a stem cell transplant for SCID, so the T cells may come from the graft donor. The material sequenced was PBMCs, mostly from graft donor cells, taken 360 days after TCRalphabeta/CD19-depleted stem cell transplant. This chain joins TRBV4-1 and TRBJ1-2; D is uncertain. The CDR3 sequence: CASSRAVNYGYTF. The CDR3 bases are TGCGCCAGCAGCAGGGCGGTTAACTATGGCTACACCTTC.